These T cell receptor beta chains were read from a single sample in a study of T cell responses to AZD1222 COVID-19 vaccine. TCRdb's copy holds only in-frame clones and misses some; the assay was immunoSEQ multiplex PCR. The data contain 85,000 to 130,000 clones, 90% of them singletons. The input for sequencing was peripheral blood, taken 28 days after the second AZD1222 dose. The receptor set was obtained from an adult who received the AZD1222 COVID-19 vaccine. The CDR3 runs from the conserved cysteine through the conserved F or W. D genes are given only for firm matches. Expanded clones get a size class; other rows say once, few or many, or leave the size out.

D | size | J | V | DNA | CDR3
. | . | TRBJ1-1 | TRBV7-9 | TGTGCCAGCAGCTTAGTGTTAGGAGGGTCGGCAATGCACACTGAAGCTTTCTTT | CASSLVLGGSAMHTEAFF
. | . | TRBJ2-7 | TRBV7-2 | TGTGCCAGCAGCCGGGAGCAGGGTCCGTCCTACGAGCAGTACTTC | CASSREQGPSYEQYF
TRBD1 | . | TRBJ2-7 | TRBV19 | TGTGCCAGTGGGGACAGGGTCGGCGACGAGCAGTACTTC | CASGDRVGDEQYF
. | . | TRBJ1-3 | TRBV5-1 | TGCGCCAGCAGCCCAAGCCCGGGGACGGGAAACACCATATATTTT | CASSPSPGTGNTIYF
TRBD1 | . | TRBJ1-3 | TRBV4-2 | TGTGCCAGCAGCCAACCCGACAGGGGGAGCAACACCATATATTTT | CASSQPDRGSNTIYF
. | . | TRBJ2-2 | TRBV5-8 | TGTGCCAGGTCGAGACAGGCCGCAACGAACACCGGGGAGCTGTTTTTT | CARSRQAATNTGELFF
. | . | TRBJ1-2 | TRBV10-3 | TGTGCCATCAGTGAGGCGGGGGGCCTCTATGGCTACACCTTC | CAISEAGGLYGYTF
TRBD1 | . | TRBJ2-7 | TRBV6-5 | TGTGCCAGCAGTTGGACAGGGGGCCCCTACGAGCAGTACTTC | CASSWTGGPYEQYF
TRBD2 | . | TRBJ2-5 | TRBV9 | TGTGCCAGCAGCGTAACTAGCGGGAGCCAAGAGACCCAGTACTTC | CASSVTSGSQETQYF
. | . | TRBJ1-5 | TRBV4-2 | TGTGCCAGCAGCCGACAGGTTTATAGCAATCAGCCCCAGCATTTT | CASSRQVYSNQPQHF
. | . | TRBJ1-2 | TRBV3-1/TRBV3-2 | TGTGCCAGCAGCCAGGCCCACCTAACAGGGAATTATGGCTACACCTTC | CASSQAHLTGNYGYTF
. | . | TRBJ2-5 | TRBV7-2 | TGTGCCAGCCGATGGGGGACACAAGAGACCCAGTACTTC | CASRWGTQETQYF
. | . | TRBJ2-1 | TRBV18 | TGTGCCAGCTCACCGGCGGGGACTCCCTCGAGCTCCTACAATGAGCAGTTCTTC | CASSPAGTPSSSYNEQFF
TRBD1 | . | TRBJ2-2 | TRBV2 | TGTGCCAGCAGTGAAAACAGGGGGCTGGGCGGGGAGCTGTTTTTT | CASSENRGLGGELFF
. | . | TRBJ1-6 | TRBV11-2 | TGTGCCAGCAGCGCGGACAATGTTTTTTCACCCCTCCACTTT | CASSADNVFSPLHF
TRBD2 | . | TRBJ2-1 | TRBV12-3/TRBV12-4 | TGTGCCAGCAGCGGGACTAGTCACAATGAGCAGTTCTTC | CASSGTSHNEQFF
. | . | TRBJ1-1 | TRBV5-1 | TGCGCCAGCAGGACCATGAACACTGAAGCTTTCTTT | CASRTMNTEAFF
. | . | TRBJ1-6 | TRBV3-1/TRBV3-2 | TGTGCCAGCAGCCAGCCAGCGGGGGATTCACCCCTCCACTTT | CASSQPAGDSPLHF
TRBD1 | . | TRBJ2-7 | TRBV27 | TGTGCCAGCAGCTCCGCCGGGACAGGGATTAGGAAGCAGTACTTC | CASSSAGTGIRKQYF
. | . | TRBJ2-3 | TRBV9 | TGTGCCAGCAGCGTAGAGGGAGGGGGGCTGGTCGATACGCAGTATTTT | CASSVEGGGLVDTQYF
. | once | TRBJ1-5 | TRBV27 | TGTGCCAGCAGTTTAGGGCCAGGTAGCAATCAGCCCCAGCATTTT | CASSLGPGSNQPQHF
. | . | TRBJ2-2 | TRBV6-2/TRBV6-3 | TGTGCCAGCAGTTACATCGGACTCTACACCGGGGAGCTGTTTTTT | CASSYIGLYTGELFF
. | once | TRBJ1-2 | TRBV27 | TGTGCCACCCTAGACCTACACATAAACTATGGCTACACCTTC | CATLDLHINYGYTF
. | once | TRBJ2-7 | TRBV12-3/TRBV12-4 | TGTGCCAGCAGTTTGTTTTCGCGGTTCGAGCAGTACTTC | CASSLFSRFEQYF
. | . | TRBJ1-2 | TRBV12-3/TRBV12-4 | TGTGCCAGCAGTTTATTGGGAGGCGGCTACACCTTC | CASSLLGGGYTF
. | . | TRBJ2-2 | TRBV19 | TGTGCCAGTAGTAGCAGGACAAACACCGGGGAGCTGTTTTTT | CASSSRTNTGELFF
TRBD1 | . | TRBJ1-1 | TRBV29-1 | TGCAGCGTTGAATCCGGACAGGGGGCCACTGAAGCTTTCTTT | CSVESGQGATEAFF
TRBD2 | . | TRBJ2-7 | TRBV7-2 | TGTGCCAGCAGACCGTCAGCGGGGGGGCTCGAGCAGTACTTC | CASRPSAGGLEQYF
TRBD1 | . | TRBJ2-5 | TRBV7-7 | TGTGCTAGCAGCCGTGGACAGGATCAAGAGACCCAGTACTTC | CASSRGQDQETQYF
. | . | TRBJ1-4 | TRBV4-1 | TGCGCCAGCAGCCAAGTCGGAACAAGAAGTAATGAAAAACTGTTTTTT | CASSQVGTRSNEKLFF
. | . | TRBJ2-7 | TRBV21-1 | TGTGCCAGCAGCAAGGGAGGGAGCGAATACGAGCAGTACTTC | CASSKGGSEYEQYF
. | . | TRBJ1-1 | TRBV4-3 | TGCGCCAGCAGCCACACCACCGAGGGTTTCACTGAAGCTTTCTTT | CASSHTTEGFTEAFF
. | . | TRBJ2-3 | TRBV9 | TGTGCCAGCAGCCACCTGAACCGGGGGGCATCTAGCACAGATACGCAGTATTTT | CASSHLNRGASSTDTQYF
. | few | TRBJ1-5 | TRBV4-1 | TGCGCCAGCAGCCAAGGCAAGGGCTCGCGCAATCAGCCCCAGCATTTT | CASSQGKGSRNQPQHF
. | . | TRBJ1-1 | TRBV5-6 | TGTGCCAGCAGGTTGAGGGGAACTCCTGAAGCTTTCTTT | CASRLRGTPEAFF
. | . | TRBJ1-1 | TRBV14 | TGTGCCAGCAGCCAAGCCCCCACGGGCGCAGCTTTCTTT | CASSQAPTGAAFF
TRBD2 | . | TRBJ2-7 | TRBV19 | TGTGCCAGTAGTGCCTCCCTGGGACTAGCGGGGGGCGAGCAGTACTTC | CASSASLGLAGGEQYF
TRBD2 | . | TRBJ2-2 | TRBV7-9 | TGTGCCAGCAGCCTTACGAGTCTAGCGGGCTTCTCCGGGGAGCTGTTTTTT | CASSLTSLAGFSGELFF
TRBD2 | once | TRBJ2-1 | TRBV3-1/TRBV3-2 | TGTGCCAGCAGCCTCTCTTCTTTAGCGGGGGGCTCCTACAATGAGCAGTTCTTC | CASSLSSLAGGSYNEQFF
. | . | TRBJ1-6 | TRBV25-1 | TGTGCCACTACCACTGGGGTGGGTTCACCCCTCCACTTT | CATTTGVGSPLHF
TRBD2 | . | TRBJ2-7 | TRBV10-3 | TGTGCCATCAGTGAGTCCAGCGGGGGGGCCTACGAGCAGTACTTC | CAISESSGGAYEQYF
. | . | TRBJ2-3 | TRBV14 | TGTGCCAGCAGCCAAGGGGGGCCAGGTACGCAGTATTTT | CASSQGGPGTQYF
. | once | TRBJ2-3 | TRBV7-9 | TGTGCCAGCAGCTTAGTTTCGCTAACCACAGATACGCAGTATTTT | CASSLVSLTTDTQYF
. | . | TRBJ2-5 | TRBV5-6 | TGTGCCAGCAGCTACACTGTAGGACTTATACAAGAGACCCAGTACTTC | CASSYTVGLIQETQYF
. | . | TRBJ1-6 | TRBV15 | TGTGCCACCAGCAGAGATTTTGGGACAATGGGAGCCCAAAACTATAATTCACCCCTCCACTTT | CATSRDFGTMGAQNYNSPLHF
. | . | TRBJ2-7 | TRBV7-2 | TGTGCCAGCAGCTTAGACGGTTCGAGCTCCTACGAGCAGTACTTC | CASSLDGSSSYEQYF
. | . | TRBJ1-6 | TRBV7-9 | TGTGCCAGCAGCTCCGAAAGGGGTACTTCACCCCTCCACTTT | CASSSERGTSPLHF